This is a list of T cell receptor beta chains from one sample in a study of beta chain features in type 1 diabetes. Profiling relied on immunoSEQ multiplex PCR, and the TCRdb table lists in-frame clones only, not all of them. Here the sample spans around 500,000 clones, roughly 10% being singletons. The sample consisted of naive CD4+ T cells from blood. These receptors all stem from a woman aged 18-29 years in good health. Both conserved end residues are part of each CDR3.

j_call	v_call	cdr3_length	cdr3_aa
TRBJ2-1	TRBV5-6	14	CASSLPMSYNEQFF
TRBJ2-1	TRBV6-6	16	CASSSTWTSGRGEQFF
TRBJ2-6	TRBV30	13	CAWSVSGANVLTF
TRBJ2-1	TRBV7-2	17	CASSSQELAGAYNEQFF
TRBJ1-2	TRBV6-5	15	CASSYSGQGYYGYTF
TRBJ1-5	TRBV13	13	CASSLEPTQPQHF
TRBJ2-1	TRBV5-1	17	CASSLRNHGGSGNEQFF
TRBJ2-3	TRBV6-5	14	CASSRQTSTDTQYF
TRBJ1-5	TRBV28	17	CASSGRGMASGNQPQHF
TRBJ1-1	TRBV14	15	CASSRPGTGGTEAFF
TRBJ2-5	TRBV9	16	CASSVGGEGRQETQYF
TRBJ2-5	TRBV18	14	CASSLGSSQETQYF
TRBJ2-2	TRBV5-4	18	CASSGPVGGGANTGELFF
TRBJ2-7	TRBV5-6	14	CASGQGIYSYEQYF
TRBJ2-1	TRBV12-5	13	CASGLVPEGEQFF
TRBJ1-4	TRBV29-1	16	CSAYPGTGGAYEKLFF
TRBJ1-1	TRBV4-2	14	CASSQVTSGTEAFF
TRBJ1-2	TRBV4-3	12	CASSQIGSGYTF
TRBJ2-7	TRBV5-4	12	CASSWALGEQYF
TRBJ2-1	TRBV29-1	14	CSVLGRSDYNEQFF
TRBJ1-2	TRBV5-6	13	CASSLVQNYGYTF
TRBJ2-1	TRBV7-9	14	CATNWGDSYNEQFF
TRBJ2-1	TRBV9	13	CASSHPGYNEQFF
TRBJ1-1	TRBV25-1	11	CASSLNTEAFF
TRBJ1-2	TRBV30	13	CAWSVVRNYGYTF
TRBJ2-1	TRBV29-1	14	CSVQPAFGGGEQFF
TRBJ1-1	TRBV7-2	12	CASSPYRGRAFF
TRBJ2-3	TRBV15	13	CATSRDRSATQYF
TRBJ2-1	TRBV29-1	19	CIVVGGRVSRITGDNEQFF
TRBJ1-1	TRBV29-1	15	CSVPRAGQGNTEAFF
TRBJ2-1	TRBV7-2	11	CASSFYNEQFF
TRBJ2-4	TRBV19	16	CASSLGTAINKNIQYF
TRBJ2-1	TRBV11-1	16	CASSPRTSGTYNEQFF
TRBJ1-1	TRBV29-1	12	CSAGNRDTEAFF
TRBJ1-2	TRBV7-9	15	CASSLEVSPNYGYTF
TRBJ1-3	TRBV30	13	CAWSVQRGNTIYF
TRBJ2-5	TRBV7-8	14	CASSAQGKQETQYF
TRBJ2-1	TRBV5-6	15	CASSLGMSSYNEQFF
TRBJ1-2	TRBV27	11	CASRGRGGYTF
TRBJ1-2	TRBV9	15	CASSSDRVGIYGYTF